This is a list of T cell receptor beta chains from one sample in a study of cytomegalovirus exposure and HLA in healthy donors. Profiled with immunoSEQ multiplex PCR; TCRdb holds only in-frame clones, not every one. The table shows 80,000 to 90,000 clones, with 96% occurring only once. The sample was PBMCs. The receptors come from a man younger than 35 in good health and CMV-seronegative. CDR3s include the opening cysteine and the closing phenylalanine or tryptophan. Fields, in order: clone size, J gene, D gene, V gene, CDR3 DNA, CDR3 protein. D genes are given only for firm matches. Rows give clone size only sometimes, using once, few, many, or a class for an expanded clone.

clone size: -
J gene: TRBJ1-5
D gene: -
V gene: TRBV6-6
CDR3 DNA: TGTGCCAGCAGTGCGAGAGTGCAGGTCGTCAATCAGCCCCAGCATTTT
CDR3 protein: CASSARVQVVNQPQHF

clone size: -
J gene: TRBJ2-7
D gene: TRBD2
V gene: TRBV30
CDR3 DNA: TGTGCCTGGAGTGTGGGGGGGGGAACCTACGAGCAGTACTTC
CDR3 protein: CAWSVGGGTYEQYF

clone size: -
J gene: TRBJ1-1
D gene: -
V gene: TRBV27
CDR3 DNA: TGTGCCAGCAGTTTTAAGGGAGAGAACACTGAAGCTTTCTTT
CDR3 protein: CASSFKGENTEAFF

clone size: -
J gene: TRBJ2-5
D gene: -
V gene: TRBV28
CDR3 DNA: TGTGCCAGCAGCGGGGGGACAATAAGGGGCACAGAGACCCAGTACTTC
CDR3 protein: CASSGGTIRGTETQYF

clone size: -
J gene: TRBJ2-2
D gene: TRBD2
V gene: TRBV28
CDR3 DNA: TGTGCCAGCAGTTTATTTTGGGCGGGAGGGGCCACCGGGGAGCTGTTTTTT
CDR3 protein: CASSLFWAGGATGELFF

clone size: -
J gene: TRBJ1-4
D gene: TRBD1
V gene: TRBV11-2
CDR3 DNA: TGTGCCAGCAGCTTAGATCAGGGGACAGGGGATGAAAAACTGTTTTTT
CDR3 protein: CASSLDQGTGDEKLFF

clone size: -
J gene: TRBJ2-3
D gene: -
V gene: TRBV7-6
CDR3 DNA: TGTGCCAGCAGCCTCTCCACAGATACGCAGTATTTT
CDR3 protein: CASSLSTDTQYF

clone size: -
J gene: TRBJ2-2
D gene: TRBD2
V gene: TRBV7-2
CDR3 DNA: TGTGCCAGCAGCCCTAGACTAGCGGGAGTTACCGGGGAGCTGTTTTTT
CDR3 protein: CASSPRLAGVTGELFF

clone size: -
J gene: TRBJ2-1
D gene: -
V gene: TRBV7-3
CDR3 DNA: TGTGCCAGCAGCTTAACGTCTCAGGGTGGGCGAGATGAGCAGTTCTTC
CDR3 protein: CASSLTSQGGRDEQFF

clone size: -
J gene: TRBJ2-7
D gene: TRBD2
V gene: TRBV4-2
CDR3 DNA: TGTGCCAGCAGCCAACCCAGGGGAGGACTAGCGTCCTCCTCCTACGAGCAGTACTTC
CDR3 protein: CASSQPRGGLASSSYEQYF

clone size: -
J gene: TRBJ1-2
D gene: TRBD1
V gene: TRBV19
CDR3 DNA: TGTGCCAGTAGTGGGACAGGCCTGGGCTACACCTTC
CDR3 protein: CASSGTGLGYTF

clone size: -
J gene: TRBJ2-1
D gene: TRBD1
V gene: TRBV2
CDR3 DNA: TGTGCCAGCAGTGAGACAGGGGCCGCATACAATGAGCAGTTCTTC
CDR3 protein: CASSETGAAYNEQFF

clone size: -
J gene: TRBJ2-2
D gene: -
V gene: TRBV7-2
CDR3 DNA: TGTGCCAGCAGCCCCCTAGGGGCCGGGGAGCTGTTTTTT
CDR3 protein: CASSPLGAGELFF

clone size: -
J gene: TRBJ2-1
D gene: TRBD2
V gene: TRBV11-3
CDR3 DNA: TGTGCCAGCAGCTTTGGGAGATCTAGCGGGAGTTGGTACAATGAGCAGTTCTTC
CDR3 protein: CASSFGRSSGSWYNEQFF

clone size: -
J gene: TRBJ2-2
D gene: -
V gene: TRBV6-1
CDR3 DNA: TGTGCCAGCAGTGCGACAGGGAACACCGGGGAGCTGTTTTTT
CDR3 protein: CASSATGNTGELFF

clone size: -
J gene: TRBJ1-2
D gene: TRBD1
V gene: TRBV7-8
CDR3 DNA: TGTGCCAGCAGCTTACGACAGGGGATCTTATCTTATGGCTACACCTTC
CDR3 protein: CASSLRQGILSYGYTF

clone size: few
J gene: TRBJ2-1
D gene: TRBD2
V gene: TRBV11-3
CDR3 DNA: TGTGCCAGCAGCCGACTAGCGGGAGGCTCCTTTGGGGATGAGCAGTTCTTC
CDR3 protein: CASSRLAGGSFGDEQFF

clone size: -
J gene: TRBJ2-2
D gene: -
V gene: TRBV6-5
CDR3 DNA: TGTGCCAGCAACTGGGGGCCGAACACCGGGGAGCTGTTTTTT
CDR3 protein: CASNWGPNTGELFF

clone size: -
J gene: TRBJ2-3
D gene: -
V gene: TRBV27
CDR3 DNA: TGTGCCAGCAGGTTGAGCGGGTTGGGGGTGACAGATACGCAGTATTTT
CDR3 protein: CASRLSGLGVTDTQYF

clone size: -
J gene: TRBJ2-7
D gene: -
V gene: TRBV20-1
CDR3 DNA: TGCAGTGCTGCTAACTACGAGCAGTACTTC
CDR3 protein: CSAANYEQYF

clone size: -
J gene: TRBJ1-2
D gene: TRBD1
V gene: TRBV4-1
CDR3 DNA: TGCGCCAGCAGCCTCGGGACAGAGGATAACTATGGCTACACCTTC
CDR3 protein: CASSLGTEDNYGYTF

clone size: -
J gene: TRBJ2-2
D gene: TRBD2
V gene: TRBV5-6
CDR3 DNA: TGTGCCAGCAGCTTGGCCGGGGGGGGGCCCGGGGAGCTGTTTTTT
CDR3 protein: CASSLAGGGPGELFF

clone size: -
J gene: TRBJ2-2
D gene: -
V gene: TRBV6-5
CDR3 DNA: TGTGCCAGCAGTCAAAGGGGTACCGGGGAGCTGTTTTTT
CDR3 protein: CASSQRGTGELFF

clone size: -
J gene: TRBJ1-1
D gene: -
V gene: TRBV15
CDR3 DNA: TGTGCCTCGTCGGGGGGTCCTACTGAAGCTTTCTTT
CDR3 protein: CASSGGPTEAFF

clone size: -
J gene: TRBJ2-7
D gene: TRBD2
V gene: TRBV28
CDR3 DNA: TGTGCCAGCAGTTCCGTGCGCGGGAGGGATTACGAGCAGTACTTC
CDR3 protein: CASSSVRGRDYEQYF

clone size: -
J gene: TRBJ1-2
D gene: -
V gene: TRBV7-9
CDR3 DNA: TGTGCCAGCAGCTTATTTAGCTATGGCTACACCTTC
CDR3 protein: CASSLFSYGYTF

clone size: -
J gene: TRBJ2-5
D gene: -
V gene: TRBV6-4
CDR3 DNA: TGTGCCAGCATGAACACCAGGGGCTTCTTGAAAGAGACCCAGTACTTC
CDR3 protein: CASMNTRGFLKETQYF